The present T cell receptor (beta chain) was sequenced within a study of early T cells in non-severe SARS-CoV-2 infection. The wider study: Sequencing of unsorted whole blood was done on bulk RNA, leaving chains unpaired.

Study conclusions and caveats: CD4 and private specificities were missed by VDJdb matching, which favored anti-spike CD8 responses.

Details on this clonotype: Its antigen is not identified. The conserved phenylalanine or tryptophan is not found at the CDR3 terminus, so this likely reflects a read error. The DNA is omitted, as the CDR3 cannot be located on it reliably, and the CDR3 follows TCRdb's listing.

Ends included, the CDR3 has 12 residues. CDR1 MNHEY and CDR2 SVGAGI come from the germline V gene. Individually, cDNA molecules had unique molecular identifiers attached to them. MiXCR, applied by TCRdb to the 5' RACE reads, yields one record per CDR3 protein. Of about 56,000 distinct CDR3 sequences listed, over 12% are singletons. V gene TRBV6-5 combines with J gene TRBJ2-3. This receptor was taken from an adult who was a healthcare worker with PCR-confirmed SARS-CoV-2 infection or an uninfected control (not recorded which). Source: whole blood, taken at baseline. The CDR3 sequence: CASSYSTWDLKK.